Listed below are T cell receptor beta chains from one sample, sequenced in a study of beta chain features in type 1 diabetes. Sequencing was performed with immunoSEQ multiplex PCR; in TCRdb, only in-frame clones are kept and a portion is missing. The table records fewer than 400,000 clones, roughly 8.8% of them present only once. The sample comprised central memory CD4+ T cells from blood. Receptor source: a young man with type 1 diabetes. Both conserved end residues are part of each CDR3. The listing skips clone size in some rows; elsewhere it reads once, few, many or a size class.

J gene: TRBJ2-5; clone size: few; V gene: TRBV25-1; CDR3 protein: CASRGDSEGLQETQYF
J gene: TRBJ1-1; clone size: NA; V gene: TRBV5-1; CDR3 protein: CASSLVGEWTEAFF
J gene: TRBJ1-5; clone size: few; V gene: TRBV2; CDR3 protein: CASSDGQPRNQPQHF
J gene: TRBJ2-5; clone size: NA; V gene: TRBV6-1; CDR3 protein: CASSGTLAGDQETQYF
J gene: TRBJ1-5; clone size: few; V gene: TRBV27; CDR3 protein: CASKSLQGSNQPQHF
J gene: TRBJ2-1; clone size: few; V gene: TRBV7-2; CDR3 protein: CASSPRQVLLSYNEQFF
J gene: TRBJ2-1; clone size: few; V gene: TRBV5-4; CDR3 protein: CASSFILLAGPNEQFF
J gene: TRBJ2-2; clone size: many; V gene: TRBV19; CDR3 protein: CASTLGLATTGELFF
J gene: TRBJ1-2; clone size: few; V gene: TRBV28; CDR3 protein: CASSSRGAYYGYTF
J gene: TRBJ2-3; clone size: few; V gene: TRBV6-1; CDR3 protein: CASSEVLAGADTQYF
J gene: TRBJ1-5; clone size: NA; V gene: TRBV19; CDR3 protein: CASSIDRGRAANQPQHF
J gene: TRBJ1-2; clone size: few; V gene: TRBV7-2; CDR3 protein: CASSLADRAYTF
J gene: TRBJ2-3; clone size: few; V gene: TRBV5-1; CDR3 protein: CASSSGPQPATDTQYF
J gene: TRBJ1-5; clone size: NA; V gene: TRBV29-1; CDR3 protein: CSGTDRARNQPQHF
J gene: TRBJ1-5; clone size: few; V gene: TRBV30; CDR3 protein: CAWSRAFYGNQPQHF
J gene: TRBJ2-3; clone size: NA; V gene: TRBV29-1; CDR3 protein: CSVEPTSGGRTDTQYF
J gene: TRBJ1-1; clone size: NA; V gene: TRBV12-5; CDR3 protein: CASVMGTDTEAFF
J gene: TRBJ2-3; clone size: NA; V gene: TRBV18; CDR3 protein: CASSRGIDVGKTDTQYF
J gene: TRBJ2-1; clone size: NA; V gene: TRBV6-5; CDR3 protein: CASSYKGRLAGGTQFF
J gene: TRBJ2-5; clone size: few; V gene: TRBV27; CDR3 protein: CASSLLAGETQYF
J gene: TRBJ2-3; clone size: NA; V gene: TRBV5-6; CDR3 protein: CASSGTSGEEDTQYF
J gene: TRBJ2-5; clone size: NA; V gene: TRBV7-9; CDR3 protein: CASSLVQQGSETQYF
J gene: TRBJ2-5; clone size: few; V gene: TRBV11-3; CDR3 protein: CASSSGQTEQETQYF
J gene: TRBJ2-3; clone size: NA; V gene: TRBV4-3; CDR3 protein: CASSQDRRTDTQYF
J gene: TRBJ2-1; clone size: few; V gene: TRBV9; CDR3 protein: CASSVSPRDRGFF
J gene: TRBJ2-2; clone size: NA; V gene: TRBV7-2; CDR3 protein: CASSFSVSGELFF
J gene: TRBJ2-4; clone size: NA; V gene: TRBV5-1; CDR3 protein: CASSFADRGSLPAKNIQYF
J gene: TRBJ1-3; clone size: NA; V gene: TRBV27; CDR3 protein: CASSSLAASGNTIYF
J gene: TRBJ2-7; clone size: NA; V gene: TRBV2; CDR3 protein: CASGTDPYEQYF
J gene: TRBJ2-5; clone size: few; V gene: TRBV9; CDR3 protein: CASNSGRGGQQETQYF
J gene: TRBJ1-2; clone size: NA; V gene: TRBV11-2; CDR3 protein: CASSFGQGDYGYTF
J gene: TRBJ1-1; clone size: NA; V gene: TRBV5-1; CDR3 protein: CASSADQGFTEAFF
J gene: TRBJ2-6; clone size: few; V gene: TRBV7-6; CDR3 protein: CASSLAGGDGANVLTF
J gene: TRBJ2-3; clone size: NA; V gene: TRBV19; CDR3 protein: CASSEMTSTDTQYF
J gene: TRBJ1-1; clone size: NA; V gene: TRBV7-2; CDR3 protein: CASSWTGETEAFF
J gene: TRBJ2-7; clone size: many; V gene: TRBV29-1; CDR3 protein: CSVSEVSYEQYF
J gene: TRBJ2-7; clone size: few; V gene: TRBV19; CDR3 protein: CASPPRTRSIEQYF
J gene: NA; clone size: NA; V gene: TRBV29-1; CDR3 protein: CSVRQLAGGLNEQYF
J gene: TRBJ1-2; clone size: once; V gene: TRBV14; CDR3 protein: CASSRGVDHGYTF
J gene: TRBJ2-1; clone size: few; V gene: TRBV4-3; CDR3 protein: CASSHMDGGSEQFF
J gene: TRBJ2-2; clone size: NA; V gene: TRBV9; CDR3 protein: CASSVEVSPGSGELFF
J gene: TRBJ2-3; clone size: NA; V gene: TRBV9; CDR3 protein: CASTIKDGLVDTQYF
J gene: TRBJ2-1; clone size: NA; V gene: TRBV4-3; CDR3 protein: CASSQGSGYNEQFF
J gene: TRBJ1-1; clone size: many; V gene: TRBV18; CDR3 protein: CASSRQGAGTEAFF
J gene: TRBJ2-2; clone size: few; V gene: TRBV29-1; CDR3 protein: CSVSESGGQGELFF
J gene: TRBJ1-5; clone size: NA; V gene: TRBV4-2; CDR3 protein: CASSQQIGQGAGNQPQHF
J gene: TRBJ2-5; clone size: many; V gene: TRBV14; CDR3 protein: CASSFRQGGPQYF
J gene: TRBJ2-3; clone size: few; V gene: TRBV29-1; CDR3 protein: CSVGWVRQGIQTDTQYF